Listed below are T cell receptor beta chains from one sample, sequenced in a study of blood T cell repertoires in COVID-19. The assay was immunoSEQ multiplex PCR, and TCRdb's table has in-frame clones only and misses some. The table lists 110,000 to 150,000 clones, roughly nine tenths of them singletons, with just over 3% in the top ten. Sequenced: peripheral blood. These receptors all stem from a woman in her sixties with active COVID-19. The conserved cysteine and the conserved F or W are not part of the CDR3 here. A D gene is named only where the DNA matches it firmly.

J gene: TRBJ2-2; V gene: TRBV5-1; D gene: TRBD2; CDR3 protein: ASSLAAGGDTGELF
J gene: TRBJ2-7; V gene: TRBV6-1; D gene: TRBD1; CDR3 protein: ASSAGEGQGIYEQY
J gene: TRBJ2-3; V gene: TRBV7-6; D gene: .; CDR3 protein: ASSLARTQY
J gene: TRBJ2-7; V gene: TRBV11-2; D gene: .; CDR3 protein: ASSLDIGFYEQY
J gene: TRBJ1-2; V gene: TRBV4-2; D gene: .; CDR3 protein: ASSPSRGGYT
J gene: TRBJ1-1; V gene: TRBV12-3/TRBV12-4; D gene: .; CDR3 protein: ASSLWREAEAF
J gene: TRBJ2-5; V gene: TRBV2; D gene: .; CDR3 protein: ASSEQARFGTQY
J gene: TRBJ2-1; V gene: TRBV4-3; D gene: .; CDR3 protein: ASSQDDRVETNEQF
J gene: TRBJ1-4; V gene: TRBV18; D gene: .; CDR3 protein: ASSPGGTVRARVAEKLF
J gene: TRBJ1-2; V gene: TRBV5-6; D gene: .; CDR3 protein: ASSFPVSYGYT
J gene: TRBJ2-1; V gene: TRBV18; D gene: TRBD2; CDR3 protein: ASSPTSGRDEQF
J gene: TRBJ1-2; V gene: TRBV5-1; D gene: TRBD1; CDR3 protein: ASSIGDSRNYGYT
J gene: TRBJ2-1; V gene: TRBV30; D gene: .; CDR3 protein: AWSKPGSINEQF
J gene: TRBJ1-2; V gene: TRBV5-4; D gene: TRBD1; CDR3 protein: ASSNPLLQGRVELYGYT
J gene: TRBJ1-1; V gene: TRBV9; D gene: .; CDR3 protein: ASSVARRGTEAF
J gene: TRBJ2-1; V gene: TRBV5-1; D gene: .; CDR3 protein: ASSTGDSYNEQF
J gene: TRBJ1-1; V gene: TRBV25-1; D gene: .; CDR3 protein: ASSSANYTEAF
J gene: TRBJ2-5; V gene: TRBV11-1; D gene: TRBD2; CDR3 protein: ASSLLAGVGETQY
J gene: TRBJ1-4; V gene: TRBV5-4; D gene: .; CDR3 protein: ASSSQGGANEKLF
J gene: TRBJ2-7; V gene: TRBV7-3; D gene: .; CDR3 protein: ASSITPSDEQY
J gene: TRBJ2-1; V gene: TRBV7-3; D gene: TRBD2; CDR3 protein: ASSPPGGGRGGYNEQF
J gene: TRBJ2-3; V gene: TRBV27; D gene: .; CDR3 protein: ASSDLGGTDTQY
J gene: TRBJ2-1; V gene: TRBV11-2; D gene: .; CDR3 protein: ASRRGVEQF